This T cell receptor (delta chain) is drawn from a study of gammadelta T cells in human blood. TCRdb reprocessed the RT-PCR reads through CATT. The profile shows approximately 830 delta-chain clones, 40% to 50% of them singletons. The CDR3 runs 14 residues. Trimming took 7 bases from V and 5 from J, leaving 17 bases between them. Germline V lookup: CDR1 TSWWSYY, CDR2 QGS. Study outcomes and limitations: Microbial exposure reportedly appeared to drive polyclonal expansion of innate gamma-delta T cells right after birth.

This clone has only a few counts. Its matching antigen is unknown. The source material was non-Vgamma9Vdelta2 gamma-delta T cells from infant blood. This clonotype originated in a human donor. The chain has TRDV1 and TRDJ1; D possibly corresponds to TRDD3 (6 bases). CDR3 DNA sequence: TGTGCTCTTGTTCGTACTGGGCTGGAAGATAAACTCATCTTT. This codes for CALVRTGLEDKLIF.